The 5 T cell receptor beta chains below were found in one sample sequenced in a study of blood T cell repertoires in COVID-19. TCRdb's table, derived via immunoSEQ multiplex PCR, lists solely in-frame clones and lacks some. Among roughly 280,000 clones listed, about 85% were seen once. Sequencing was done on a sample of peripheral blood. The receptor set was obtained from a young man with active or convalescent COVID-19.

This chain connects TRBV27 to TRBJ2-1, with TRBD1 matching 9 bases. The CDR3 has 18 residues. CDR1 and CDR2 from the germline V gene are MNHEY and SMNVEV (reference sequence). The J segment lost 2 bases and the V segment lost 5 bases, leaving 13 bases of the junction unmatched. The CDR3 coding sequence is TGTGCCAGCAGTCTACGACAGGGGGGATCGAGAACCTACAATGAGCAGTTCTTC. This translates into CASSLRQGGSRTYNEQFF.

The chain has TRBV15 and TRBJ2-3, with a weak D call TRBD2 (6 bases). The CDR3 runs 14 residues. CDR1 and CDR2 (germline): LNHNV, YYDKDF (reference sequence). V gave up 3 bases and J gave up 4 bases, with 11 bases separating them. The CDR3 DNA reads as TGTGCCACCAGCAGGGACTTAGCGGCAGATACGCAGTATTTT. It yields the protein CATSRDLAADTQYF.

The chain couples TRBV6-5 to TRBJ2-3; D is ambiguous. CDR3 size: 14 residues. Between the trimmed V and J ends, which lost 5 bases and 2 bases, there was a span of 11 bases. CDR1 is MNHEY and CDR2 is SVGAGI in the germline V gene. This chain's CDR3 is CASSNQLFTDTQYF. The CDR3 DNA reads as TGTGCCAGCAGTAATCAACTTTTCACAGATACGCAGTATTTT.

The chain carries TRBV10-3 and TRBJ1-1; TRBD1 agrees at 9 bases. The CDR3 sequence is 13 residues long. Germline loops: CDR1 ENHRY, CDR2 SYGVKD. The V segment lost 4 bases and the J segment 8 bases; nucleotides outside the gene matches: 5. The CDR3 nucleotides read TGTGCCATCAGTGGGGACAGGGTGGAGGAAGCTTTCTTT. This gives the protein CAISGDRVEEAFF.

This clone was observed at least ten times. This rearrangement joins TRBV18 to TRBJ2-2; possibly TRBD2 for D (6 bases). This CDR3 spans 14 amino acids. CDR1 is KGHSH and CDR2 is LQKENI in the germline V gene. V dropped 4 bases and J dropped 1 base, with 7 bases sitting between them. In nucleotides, the CDR3 is TGTGCCAGCTCACAGGGACTGAACACCGGGGAGCTGTTTTTT. Protein product: CASSQGLNTGELFF.